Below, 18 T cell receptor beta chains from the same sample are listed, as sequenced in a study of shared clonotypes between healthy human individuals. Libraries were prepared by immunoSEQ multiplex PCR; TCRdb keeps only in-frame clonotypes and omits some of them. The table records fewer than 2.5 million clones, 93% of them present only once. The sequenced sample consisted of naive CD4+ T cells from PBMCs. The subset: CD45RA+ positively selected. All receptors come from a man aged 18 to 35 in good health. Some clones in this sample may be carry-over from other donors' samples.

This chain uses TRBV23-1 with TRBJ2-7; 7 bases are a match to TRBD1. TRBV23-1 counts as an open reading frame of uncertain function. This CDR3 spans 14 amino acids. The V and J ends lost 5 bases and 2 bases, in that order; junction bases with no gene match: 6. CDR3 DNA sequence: TGCGCCAGCAGTACTCGGACAGGACCCTACGAGCAGTACTTC. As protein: CASSTRTGPYEQYF.

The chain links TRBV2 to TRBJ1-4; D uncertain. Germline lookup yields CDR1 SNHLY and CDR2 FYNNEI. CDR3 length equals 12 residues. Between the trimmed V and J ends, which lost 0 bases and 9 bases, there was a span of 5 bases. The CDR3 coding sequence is TGTGCCAGCAGTGAAGCGCGTCAAAAACTGTTTTTT. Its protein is CASSEARQKLFF.

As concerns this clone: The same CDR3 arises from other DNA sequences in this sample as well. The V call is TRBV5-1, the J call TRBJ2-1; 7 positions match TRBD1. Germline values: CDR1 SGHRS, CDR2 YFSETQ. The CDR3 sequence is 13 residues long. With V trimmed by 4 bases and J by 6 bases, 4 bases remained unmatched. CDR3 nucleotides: TGCGCCAGCAGCCTAGACAGGGTCAATGAGCAGTTCTTC. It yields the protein CASSLDRVNEQFF.

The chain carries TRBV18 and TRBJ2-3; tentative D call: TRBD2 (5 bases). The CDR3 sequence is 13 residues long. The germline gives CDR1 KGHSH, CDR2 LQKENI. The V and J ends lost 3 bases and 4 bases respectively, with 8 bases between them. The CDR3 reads CASSPRESDTQYF. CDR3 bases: TGTGCCAGCTCACCGAGGGAGTCAGATACGCAGTATTTT.

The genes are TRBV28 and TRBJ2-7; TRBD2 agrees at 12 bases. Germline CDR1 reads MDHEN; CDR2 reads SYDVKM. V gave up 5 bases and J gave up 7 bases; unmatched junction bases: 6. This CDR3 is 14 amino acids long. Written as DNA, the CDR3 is TGTGCCAGCAGTCGACTAGCGGGAGCGAGGGAGCAGTACTTC. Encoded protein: CASSRLAGAREQYF.

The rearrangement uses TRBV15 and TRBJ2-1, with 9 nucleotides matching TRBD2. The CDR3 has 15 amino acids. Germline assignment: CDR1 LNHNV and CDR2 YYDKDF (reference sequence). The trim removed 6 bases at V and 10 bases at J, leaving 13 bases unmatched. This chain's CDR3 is CATSKGAPGLAEQFF. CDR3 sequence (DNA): TGTGCCACCAGTAAAGGGGCACCGGGACTAGCCGAGCAGTTCTTC.

CDR3 nucleotide sequence: TGCGCCAGCAGCCAAGCGGGACAGGGCACCTATAGCAATCAGCCCCAGCATTTT. It translates to CASSQAGQGTYSNQPQHF. The chain joins TRBV4-1 to TRBJ1-5; 9 bases are a match to TRBD1. The J segment lost 0 bases and the V segment lost 1 base, leaving 7 bases of the junction unmatched. CDR1 and CDR2 from the germline V gene are MGHRA and YSYEKL. CDR3 length: 18 amino acids.

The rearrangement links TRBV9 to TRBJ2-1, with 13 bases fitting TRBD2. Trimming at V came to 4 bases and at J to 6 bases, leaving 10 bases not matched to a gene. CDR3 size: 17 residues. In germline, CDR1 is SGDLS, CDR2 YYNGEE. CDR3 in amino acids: CASSPRTSGRLRNEQFF. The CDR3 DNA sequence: TGTGCCAGCAGCCCCCGGACTAGCGGGAGACTGCGCAATGAGCAGTTCTTC.

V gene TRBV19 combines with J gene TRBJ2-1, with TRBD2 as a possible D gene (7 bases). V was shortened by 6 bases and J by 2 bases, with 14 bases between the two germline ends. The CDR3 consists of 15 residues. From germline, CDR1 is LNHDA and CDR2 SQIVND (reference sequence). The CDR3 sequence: CASRPRGAAYNEQFF. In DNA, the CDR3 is TGTGCCAGTAGGCCCCGGGGGGCTGCCTACAATGAGCAGTTCTTC.

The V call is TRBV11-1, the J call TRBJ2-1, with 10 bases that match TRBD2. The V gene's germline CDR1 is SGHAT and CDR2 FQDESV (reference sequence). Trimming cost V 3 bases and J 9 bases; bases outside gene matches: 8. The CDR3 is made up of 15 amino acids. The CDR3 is CASSLAAGGPTEQFF. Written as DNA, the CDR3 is TGTGCCAGCAGCTTGGCAGCGGGAGGGCCGACTGAGCAGTTCTTC.

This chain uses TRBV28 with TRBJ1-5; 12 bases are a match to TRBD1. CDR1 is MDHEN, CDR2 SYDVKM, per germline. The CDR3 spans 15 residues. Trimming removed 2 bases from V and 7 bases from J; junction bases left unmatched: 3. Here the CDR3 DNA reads TGTGCCAGCAGTTTAGGGACAGGGGGCTTACAGCCCCAGCATTTT. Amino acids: CASSLGTGGLQPQHF.

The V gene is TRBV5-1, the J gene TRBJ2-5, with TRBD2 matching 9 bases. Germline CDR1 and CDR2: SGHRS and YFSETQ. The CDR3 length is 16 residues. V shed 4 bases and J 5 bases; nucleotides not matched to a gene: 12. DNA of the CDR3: TGCGCCAGCAGCCTCTCGGCGGGAGGGCCTTCGGAGACCCAGTACTTC. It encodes CASSLSAGGPSETQYF.

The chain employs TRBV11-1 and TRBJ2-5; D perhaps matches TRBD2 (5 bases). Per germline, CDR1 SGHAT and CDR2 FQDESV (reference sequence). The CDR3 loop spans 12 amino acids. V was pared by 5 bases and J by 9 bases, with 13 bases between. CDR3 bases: TGTGCCAGCAGCCACCCTGAGGGTCCCCAGTACTTC. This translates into CASSHPEGPQYF.

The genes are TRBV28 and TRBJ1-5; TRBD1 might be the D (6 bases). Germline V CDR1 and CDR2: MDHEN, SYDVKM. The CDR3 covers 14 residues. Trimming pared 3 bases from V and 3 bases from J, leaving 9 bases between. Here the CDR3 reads CASSFDRPNQPQHF. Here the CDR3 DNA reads TGTGCCAGCAGTTTCGACAGGCCCAATCAGCCCCAGCATTTT.

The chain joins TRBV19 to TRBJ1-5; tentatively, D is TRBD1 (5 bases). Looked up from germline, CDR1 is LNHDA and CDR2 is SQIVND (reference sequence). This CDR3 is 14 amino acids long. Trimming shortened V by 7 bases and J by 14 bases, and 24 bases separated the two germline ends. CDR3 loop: CASNPRRLQAVKHF. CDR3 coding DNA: TGTGCCAGTAACCCCCGGAGGCTACAGGCGGTTAAGCATTTT.

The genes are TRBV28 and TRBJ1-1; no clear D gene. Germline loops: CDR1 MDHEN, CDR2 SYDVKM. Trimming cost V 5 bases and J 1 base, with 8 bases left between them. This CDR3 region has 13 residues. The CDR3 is CASSQNKNTEAFF. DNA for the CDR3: TGTGCCAGCAGTCAGAACAAGAACACTGAAGCTTTCTTT. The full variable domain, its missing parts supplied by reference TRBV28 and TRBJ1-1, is DVKVTQSSRYLVKRTGEKVFLECVQDMDHENMFWYRQDPGLGLRLIYFSYDVKMKEKGDIPEGYSVSREKKERFSLILESASTNQTSMYLCASSQNKNTEAFFGQGTRLTVV.

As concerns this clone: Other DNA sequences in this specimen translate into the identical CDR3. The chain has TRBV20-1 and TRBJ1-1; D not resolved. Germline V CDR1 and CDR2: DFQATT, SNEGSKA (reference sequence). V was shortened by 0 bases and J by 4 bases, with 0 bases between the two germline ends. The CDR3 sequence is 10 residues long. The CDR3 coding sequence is TGCAGTGCTAGAGACACTGAAGCTTTCTTT. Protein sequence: CSARDTEAFF.

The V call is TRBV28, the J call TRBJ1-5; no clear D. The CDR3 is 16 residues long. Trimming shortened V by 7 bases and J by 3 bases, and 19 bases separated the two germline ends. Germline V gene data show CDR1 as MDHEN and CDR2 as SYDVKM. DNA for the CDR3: TGTGCCAGCACCCCCGCAGGTATCATCGCCAATCAGCCCCAGCATTTT. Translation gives CASTPAGIIANQPQHF. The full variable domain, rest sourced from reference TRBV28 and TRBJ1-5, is DVKVTQSSRYLVKRTGEKVFLECVQDMDHENMFWYRQDPGLGLRLIYFSYDVKMKEKGDIPEGYSVSREKKERFSLILESASTNQTSMYLCASTPAGIIANQPQHFGDGTRLSIL.